The entry below describes one TCR beta chain. This specimen comes from a study of human T cells and chemical hapten exposure. Whole-study context: The scalp of each patient received a weekly diphenylcyclopropenone dose for the full roughly 22-week study. Patients, largely female, had alopecia areata, totalis or universalis. From small differences in pooled library volume came most of the variation in per-sample TCR yields.

Specified time point: pre-sensitization, week 0. The treatment was: therapeutic diphenylcyclopropenone sensitization with weekly scalp DPC. Total RNA was isolated from unfractionated whole blood. Via MiXCR, TCRdb re-called the RACE reads, giving one row per CDR3 protein. The sample lists over 50,000 distinct CDR3 sequences; approximately 9.6% were seen once. The starting material was whole blood, obtained in connection with sensitization to the hapten diphenylcyclopropenone (DPC). The receptor comes from a woman aged 25 to 39 with alopecia areata. Some clones in this sample may be carry-over from other donors' samples.

The CDR3 loop reads CASSFQDSSYEQYF. The CDR3 nucleotides read TGCGCCAGCAGCTTCCAGGACAGCTCCTACGAGCAGTACTTC. This chain joins TRBV5-1 and TRBJ2-7; a possible D gene is TRBD1 (6 bases). The V end lost 2 bases, the J end lost 0 bases, and 9 bases lay between the germline ends. This CDR3 region has 14 residues. Germline V gene sequence: CDR1 SGHRS, CDR2 YFSETQ.